This T cell receptor beta chain was captured by sequencing in a study of cytomegalovirus exposure and HLA in healthy donors. Every donor was a healthy person donating bone marrow. There are a few counts of this clone. As yet, its antigen is unknown. 60 Vbeta and 13 Jbeta primers were used in PCR. Profiling relied on immunoSEQ multiplex PCR, and the TCRdb table lists in-frame clones only, not all of them. This sample carries some 160,000 clones, approximately 84% of them seen once, and the ten largest clones take about 2.5%. J gave up 9 bases and V 4 bases, and 5 bases lay outside the gene matches. The CDR3 is made up of 13 amino acids. Germline CDR1 reads SGHVS; CDR2 reads FNYEAQ. Study outcomes and limitations: Later examination showed HLA-associated TCR beta chains had greater clonal expansion than equally common others. The authors considered a cluster of highly shared sequence variants likely to be a sequencing artifact. Association of a missense DCLRE1C variant with TCR beta V- and J-gene trimming was reported in a later analysis.

The sequenced material came from PBMCs. This sequence joins TRBV7-6 and TRBJ2-1; the match to TRBD2 covers 8 bases. The TCR sequence derives from a man aged 25 to 40 in good health and CMV-seropositive. The CDR3 region is CASSSQAGAEQFF. The CDR3 DNA reads as TGTGCCAGCAGCTCCCAAGCGGGAGCTGAGCAGTTCTTC.